This is a list of T cell receptor beta chains from one sample in a study of beta chain features in type 1 diabetes. Data came from immunoSEQ multiplex PCR; TCRdb stores just in-frame clones and leaves some out. The sample records around 150,000 clones, 6% to 7.5% being singletons. Sequencing was performed on central memory CD4+ T cells from blood. The receptor source for this set is a woman aged 25 to 39 in good health. Each CDR3 is given with its conserved first and last residue. D genes are given only for firm matches. The size entry is marked missing in some rows and otherwise reads once, few, many or a size class.

CDR3nt: TGCAGCGTTGAAGAGTGGGGGACTAGACAAGAGACCCAGTACTTC
CDR3aa: CSVEEWGTRQETQYF
d_gene: TRBD2
v_gene: TRBV29-1
abundance: -
j_gene: TRBJ2-5

CDR3nt: TGCGCCAGCAGAGAGGGGGCAATGAACACTGAAGCTTTCTTT
CDR3aa: CASREGAMNTEAFF
d_gene: TRBD1
v_gene: TRBV5-1
abundance: -
j_gene: TRBJ1-1

CDR3nt: TGTGCCAGCAGCTTAGCCATAACAGATACGCAGTATTTT
CDR3aa: CASSLAITDTQYF
d_gene: -
v_gene: TRBV5-5
abundance: -
j_gene: TRBJ2-3

CDR3nt: TGTGCCAGCAGCCAAGATAAAACTCCAGGCCGTGAGGCTTTCTTT
CDR3aa: CASSQDKTPGREAFF
d_gene: -
v_gene: TRBV4-2
abundance: few
j_gene: TRBJ1-1

CDR3nt: TGTGCCAGCAGTAGCCAAGCCCCAATTGAGCAGTTCTTC
CDR3aa: CASSSQAPIEQFF
d_gene: -
v_gene: TRBV27
abundance: few
j_gene: TRBJ2-1

CDR3nt: TGTGCCAGCAGTTACTCCACAGGGAACAATCAGCCCCAGCATTTT
CDR3aa: CASSYSTGNNQPQHF
d_gene: -
v_gene: TRBV6-5
abundance: few
j_gene: TRBJ1-5

CDR3nt: TGTGCCAGCAGTGCCCTGTATAGCAATCAGCCCCAGCATTTT
CDR3aa: CASSALYSNQPQHF
d_gene: -
v_gene: TRBV2
abundance: many
j_gene: TRBJ1-5

CDR3nt: TGTGCCAGCAGCCTCCGGACAGGGGGTCGAGAGACCCAGTACTTC
CDR3aa: CASSLRTGGRETQYF
d_gene: TRBD1
v_gene: TRBV5-4
abundance: few
j_gene: TRBJ2-5

CDR3nt: TGTGCCAGCAGCTTAGTAACGGGAGGGCCGAAGACCCAGTACTTC
CDR3aa: CASSLVTGGPKTQYF
d_gene: TRBD2
v_gene: TRBV7-9
abundance: few
j_gene: TRBJ2-5

CDR3nt: TGTGCCAGCAGCTACGGACTAGCGGGAGATAGCACCGGGGAGCTGTTTTTT
CDR3aa: CASSYGLAGDSTGELFF
d_gene: TRBD2
v_gene: TRBV11-2
abundance: -
j_gene: TRBJ2-2

CDR3nt: TGTGCCAGCTCACCAACTGGACAGGGGGAGCAGTACTTC
CDR3aa: CASSPTGQGEQYF
d_gene: TRBD1
v_gene: TRBV18
abundance: many
j_gene: TRBJ2-7

CDR3nt: TGTGCCAGCAGCTTACAGGGGACGAGCGGGGAGCTGTTTTTT
CDR3aa: CASSLQGTSGELFF
d_gene: -
v_gene: TRBV7-8
abundance: -
j_gene: TRBJ2-2

CDR3nt: TGCGCCAGCAGCCAAGATCCTAGCGGGAGTTTGTACACCGGGGAGCTGTTTTTT
CDR3aa: CASSQDPSGSLYTGELFF
d_gene: TRBD2
v_gene: TRBV4-3
abundance: few
j_gene: TRBJ2-2

CDR3nt: TGTGCCAGCAGTTCCCGACTAGCGACAGGGGGGGACGAGCAGTACTTC
CDR3aa: CASSSRLATGGDEQYF
d_gene: -
v_gene: TRBV27
abundance: many
j_gene: TRBJ2-7

CDR3nt: TGTGCCAGCTCACCCAACCGAGGAGATACAGATACGCAGTATTTT
CDR3aa: CASSPNRGDTDTQYF
d_gene: -
v_gene: TRBV18
abundance: -
j_gene: TRBJ2-3

CDR3nt: TGTGTTACCCGTGAGGCCAATGTCGCCGGGGAGCTGTTTTTT
CDR3aa: CVTREANVAGELFF
d_gene: -
v_gene: TRBV30
abundance: many
j_gene: TRBJ2-2

CDR3nt: TGTGCCAGCAGCCCGCAACAGGGGAGCCGTGAAGCTTTCTTT
CDR3aa: CASSPQQGSREAFF
d_gene: TRBD1
v_gene: TRBV7-3
abundance: few
j_gene: TRBJ1-1

CDR3nt: TGTGCCAGCAGCTTGGGGGGACCCCGATGGGAGACCCAGTACTTC
CDR3aa: CASSLGGPRWETQYF
d_gene: -
v_gene: TRBV7-9
abundance: few
j_gene: TRBJ2-5

CDR3nt: TGCGCCAGCAGCCAAGATTCGCCCCCGGGACTCTACCGACTGTTTTTT
CDR3aa: CASSQDSPPGLYRLFF
d_gene: -
v_gene: TRBV4-3
abundance: many
j_gene: TRBJ1-4

CDR3nt: TGTGCCAGCAGTGAGAGGGCTGGGGCCTACAATGAGCAGTTCTTC
CDR3aa: CASSERAGAYNEQFF
d_gene: -
v_gene: TRBV2
abundance: -
j_gene: TRBJ2-1

CDR3nt: TGTGCCAGCTCACCTCCGGGACTAGACCTATACGAGCAGTACTTC
CDR3aa: CASSPPGLDLYEQYF
d_gene: TRBD2
v_gene: TRBV18
abundance: -
j_gene: TRBJ2-7

CDR3nt: TGTGCCAGCAGCGTATACGCACAGGGAAGTAATGAAAAACTGTTTTTT
CDR3aa: CASSVYAQGSNEKLFF
d_gene: -
v_gene: TRBV9
abundance: -
j_gene: TRBJ1-4

CDR3nt: TGTGCCAGCAGTGGCTCTCCAGAAAAACTGTTTTTT
CDR3aa: CASSGSPEKLFF
d_gene: -
v_gene: TRBV28
abundance: -
j_gene: TRBJ1-4

CDR3nt: TGTGCCAGCAGGGGACAGCTCAATCAGCCCCAGCATTTT
CDR3aa: CASRGQLNQPQHF
d_gene: TRBD1
v_gene: TRBV2
abundance: few
j_gene: TRBJ1-5

CDR3nt: TGCGCCAGCAGCCCGGAGGGGTACAATGAGCAGTTCTTC
CDR3aa: CASSPEGYNEQFF
d_gene: -
v_gene: TRBV4-3
abundance: few
j_gene: TRBJ2-1

CDR3nt: TGCAGCGTCCTAGTCCGAACTACCAACTATGGCTACACCTTC
CDR3aa: CSVLVRTTNYGYTF
d_gene: -
v_gene: TRBV29-1
abundance: -
j_gene: TRBJ1-2

CDR3nt: TGTGCCAGCAGCCCACCCGGGACTAGCGGGAGGGCCAGCGAGCAGTACTTC
CDR3aa: CASSPPGTSGRASEQYF
d_gene: TRBD2
v_gene: TRBV4-2
abundance: many
j_gene: TRBJ2-7

CDR3nt: TGTGCCAGCAGCTTAGCATCTCGGGGACAGGGAGGAGACGAGCAGTACTTC
CDR3aa: CASSLASRGQGGDEQYF
d_gene: TRBD1
v_gene: TRBV7-6
abundance: few
j_gene: TRBJ2-7

CDR3nt: TGCGCCAGCAGCCGGACTAGCGATCAGCAGTTCTTC
CDR3aa: CASSRTSDQQFF
d_gene: TRBD2
v_gene: TRBV5-1
abundance: -
j_gene: TRBJ2-1

CDR3nt: TGTGCCAGCAGCTGGGACGGGAGCTCCTACGAGCAGTACTTC
CDR3aa: CASSWDGSSYEQYF
d_gene: -
v_gene: TRBV7-2
abundance: -
j_gene: TRBJ2-7

CDR3nt: TGTGCCAGCATGGGACTAGCGGGAGTTGATACGCAGTATTTT
CDR3aa: CASMGLAGVDTQYF
d_gene: TRBD2
v_gene: TRBV2
abundance: few
j_gene: TRBJ2-3

CDR3nt: TGTGCCAGCAGCCGGGACTCTCTACTATACGAGCAGTACTTC
CDR3aa: CASSRDSLLYEQYF
d_gene: -
v_gene: TRBV27
abundance: -
j_gene: TRBJ2-7

CDR3nt: TGTGCCATCGCGCCCGGACAGGGACAAGAGACCCAGTACTTC
CDR3aa: CAIAPGQGQETQYF
d_gene: TRBD1
v_gene: TRBV10-3
abundance: few
j_gene: TRBJ2-5